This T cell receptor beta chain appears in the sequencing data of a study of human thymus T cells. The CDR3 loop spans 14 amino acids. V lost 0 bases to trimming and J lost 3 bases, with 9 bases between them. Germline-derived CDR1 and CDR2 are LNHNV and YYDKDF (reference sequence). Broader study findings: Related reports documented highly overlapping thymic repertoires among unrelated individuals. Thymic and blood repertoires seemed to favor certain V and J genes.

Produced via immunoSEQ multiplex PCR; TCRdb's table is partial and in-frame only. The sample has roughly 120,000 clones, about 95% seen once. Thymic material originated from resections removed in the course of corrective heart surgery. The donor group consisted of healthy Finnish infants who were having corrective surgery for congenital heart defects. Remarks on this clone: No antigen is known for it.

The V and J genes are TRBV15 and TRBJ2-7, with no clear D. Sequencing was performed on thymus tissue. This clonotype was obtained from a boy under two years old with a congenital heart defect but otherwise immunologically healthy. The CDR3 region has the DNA TGTGCCACCAGCAGAGATCCCGGGTTCTACGAGCAGTACTTC. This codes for CATSRDPGFYEQYF.